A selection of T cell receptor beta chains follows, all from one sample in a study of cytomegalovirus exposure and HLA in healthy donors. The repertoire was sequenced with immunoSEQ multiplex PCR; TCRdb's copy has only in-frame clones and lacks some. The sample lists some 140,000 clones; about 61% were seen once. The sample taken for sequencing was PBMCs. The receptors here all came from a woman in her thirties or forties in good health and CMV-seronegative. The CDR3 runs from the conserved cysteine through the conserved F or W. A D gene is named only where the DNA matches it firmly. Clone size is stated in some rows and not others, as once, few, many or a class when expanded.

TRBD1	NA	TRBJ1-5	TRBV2	TGTGCCACCGGACAGGCGGGGAGTCAGCCCCAGCATTTT	CATGQAGSQPQHF
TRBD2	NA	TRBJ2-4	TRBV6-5	TGTGCCAGCAGTTATGGGGAAGGGAGGGACATTCAGTACTTC	CASSYGEGRDIQYF
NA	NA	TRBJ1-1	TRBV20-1	TGCAGTGCTAGATACGGGGCTGAAGCTTTCTTT	CSARYGAEAFF
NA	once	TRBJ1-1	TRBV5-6	TGTGCCAGCAGCTTGGTGCAGGGTGGGGTGTTGGACACTGAAGCTTTCTTT	CASSLVQGGVLDTEAFF
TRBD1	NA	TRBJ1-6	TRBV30	TGTGCCCAACACCCGAAAGGGACAGGGGGATACTCACCCCTCCACTTT	CAQHPKGTGGYSPLHF
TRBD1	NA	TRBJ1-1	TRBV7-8	TGTGCCAGCAGCCCCCAGACAGGGACCATGAACACTGAAGCTTTCTTT	CASSPQTGTMNTEAFF
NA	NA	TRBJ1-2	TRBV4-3	TGCGCCAGCAGCCAAGAACGGGCAGCGGGCCGGCTCTATGGCTACACCTTC	CASSQERAAGRLYGYTF
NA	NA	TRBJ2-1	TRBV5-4	TGTGCCAGCAGCGCCCCGGACAGAGACAATGAGCAGTTCTTC	CASSAPDRDNEQFF
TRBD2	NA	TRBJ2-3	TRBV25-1	TGTGCCAGCCGCGCGGGGGGGGCTGCAGATACGCAGTATTTT	CASRAGGAADTQYF
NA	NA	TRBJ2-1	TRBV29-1	TGCAGCGTTGAACAGGCCCGGTACAATGAGCAGTTCTTC	CSVEQARYNEQFF
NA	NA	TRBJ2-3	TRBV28	TGTGCCAGCAGCCAAACAGGGCTGGGCACAGATACGCAGTATTTT	CASSQTGLGTDTQYF
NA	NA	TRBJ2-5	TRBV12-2	TGTGCAAGTCGTTCCGAAGAGACCCAGTACTTC	CASRSEETQYF
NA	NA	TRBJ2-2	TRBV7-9	TGTGCCAGCAGCCGGACCGGGGAGCTGTTTTTT	CASSRTGELFF
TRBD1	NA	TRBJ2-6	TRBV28	TGTGCCAGCAGGAGTACAGGGGGCGGCTCTGGGGCCAACGTCCTGACTTTC	CASRSTGGGSGANVLTF
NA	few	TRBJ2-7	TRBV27	TGTGCCAGCAGTTCTACAGGGCCCTACGAGCAGTACTTC	CASSSTGPYEQYF
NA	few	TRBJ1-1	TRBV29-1	TGCAGCGTTGACGGAGGGCGGTCTGAAGCTTTCTTT	CSVDGGRSEAFF
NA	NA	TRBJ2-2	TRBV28	TGTGCCAGCATCGGGACAAGCCAAGGGGGGGAGCTGTTTTTT	CASIGTSQGGELFF
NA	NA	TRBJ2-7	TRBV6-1	TGTGCCAGCAGTGGAACACAGGGCCCCCACGAGCAGTACTTC	CASSGTQGPHEQYF
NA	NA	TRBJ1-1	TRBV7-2	TGTGCCAGCAGCGAATCCAGGGTGGGTGCCGCTTTCTTT	CASSESRVGAAFF
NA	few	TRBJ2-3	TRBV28	TGTGCCAGCACCCCGGTCCAAGGGCTAGCGACCACAGATACGCAGTATTTT	CASTPVQGLATTDTQYF
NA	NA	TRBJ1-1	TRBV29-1	TGCAGCGGACGGGACACTGAAGCTTTCTTT	CSGRDTEAFF
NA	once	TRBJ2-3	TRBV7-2	TGTGCCAGCAGCTCATCCGGGGATACGCAGTATTTT	CASSSSGDTQYF
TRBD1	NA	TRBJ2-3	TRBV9	TGTGCCAGCAGCGTAGTGGGGACAGGGGCCCCAGATACGCAGTATTTT	CASSVVGTGAPDTQYF
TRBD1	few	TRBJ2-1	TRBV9	TGTGCCAGCAGCCCAGGGGGCCTATCCTACAATGAGCAGTTCTTC	CASSPGGLSYNEQFF
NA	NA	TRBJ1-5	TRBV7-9	TGTGCCAGCAGCTCGGGGATGAGCAATCAGCCCCAGCATTTT	CASSSGMSNQPQHF
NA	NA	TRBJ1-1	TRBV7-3	TGTGCCAGCAGCTTACAGGGGTGGTCCACTGAAGCTTTCTTT	CASSLQGWSTEAFF
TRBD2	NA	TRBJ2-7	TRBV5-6	TGTGCCAGCAGCTTGGGGGGACTAGCATCCTTCTACGAGCAGTACTTC	CASSLGGLASFYEQYF
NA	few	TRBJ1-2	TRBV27	TGTGCCAGCAGAGGGGCAGGCGGCAACTATGGCTACACCTTC	CASRGAGGNYGYTF
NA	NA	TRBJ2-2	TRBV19	TGTGCCAGTAGTATGGGCAGTAACACCGGGGAGCTGTTTTTT	CASSMGSNTGELFF
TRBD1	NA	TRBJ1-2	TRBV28	TGTGCCAGCAGTTTATATAACAGGGGTGACTATGGCTACACCTTC	CASSLYNRGDYGYTF
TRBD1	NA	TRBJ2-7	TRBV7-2	TGTGCCAGCAGCCCCGGGACAGGGCCCTACGAGCAGTACTTC	CASSPGTGPYEQYF
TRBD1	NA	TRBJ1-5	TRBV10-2	TGCGCCAGCAGTGAGTTCCGGGACAGGTACAATCAGCCCCAGCATTTT	CASSEFRDRYNQPQHF
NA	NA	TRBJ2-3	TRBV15	TGTGCCACCAGCAGAGATGGGGGGGCGACAGATACGCAGTATTTT	CATSRDGGATDTQYF
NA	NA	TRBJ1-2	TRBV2	TGTGCCAGCAGAGCCACAGCCGCAACTAACTATGGCTACACCTTC	CASRATAATNYGYTF
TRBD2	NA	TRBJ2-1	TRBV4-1	TGCGCCAGCAGCCAAGATTTGAGTGGGGGAGGGAGCTCCTACAATGAGCAGTTCTTC	CASSQDLSGGGSSYNEQFF
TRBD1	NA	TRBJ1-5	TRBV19	TGTGCCAGTTGGGGGCAGGGGGCGGGAGGCAATCAGCCCCAGCATTTT	CASWGQGAGGNQPQHF
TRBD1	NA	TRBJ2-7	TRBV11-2	TGTGCCAGCAGCCTAGACAGGGGAAAGGCTAACGAGCAGTACTTC	CASSLDRGKANEQYF
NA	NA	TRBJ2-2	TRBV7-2	TGTGCCAGCAGCTTACAGGGCGGCGGGGAGCTGTTTTTT	CASSLQGGGELFF
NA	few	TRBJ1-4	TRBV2	TGTGCCAGCAGGTACAGACCCAATGAAAAACTGTTTTTT	CASRYRPNEKLFF
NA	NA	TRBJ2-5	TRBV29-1	TGCAGCGTTGAAGGGGGGACGGAGGGAGAGACCCAGTACTTC	CSVEGGTEGETQYF
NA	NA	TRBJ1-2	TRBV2	TGTGCCAGCACTCCAGACGGAGACGGCTACACCTTC	CASTPDGDGYTF
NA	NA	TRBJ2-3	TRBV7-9	TGTGCCAGCAGCCTAAACGCAGATACGCAGTATTTT	CASSLNADTQYF
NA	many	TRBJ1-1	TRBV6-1	TGTGCCAGCAGTGAACGGTGGAACACTGAAGCTTTCTTT	CASSERWNTEAFF
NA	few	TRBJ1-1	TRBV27	TGTGCCAGCAGTTTGAGCGGCGGCTTGAACACTGAAGCTTTCTTT	CASSLSGGLNTEAFF
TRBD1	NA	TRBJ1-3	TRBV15	TGTGCCACCAGCAGGGACAGGGAAGCCGGAAACACCATATATTTT	CATSRDREAGNTIYF
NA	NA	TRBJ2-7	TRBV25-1	TGTGCCAGCAGGCCCCCCACGGGCTACGAGCAGTACTTC	CASRPPTGYEQYF
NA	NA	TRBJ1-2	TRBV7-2	TGTGCCAGCTCCAGACGGGTCCCAGAAAACTATGGCTACACCTTC	CASSRRVPENYGYTF